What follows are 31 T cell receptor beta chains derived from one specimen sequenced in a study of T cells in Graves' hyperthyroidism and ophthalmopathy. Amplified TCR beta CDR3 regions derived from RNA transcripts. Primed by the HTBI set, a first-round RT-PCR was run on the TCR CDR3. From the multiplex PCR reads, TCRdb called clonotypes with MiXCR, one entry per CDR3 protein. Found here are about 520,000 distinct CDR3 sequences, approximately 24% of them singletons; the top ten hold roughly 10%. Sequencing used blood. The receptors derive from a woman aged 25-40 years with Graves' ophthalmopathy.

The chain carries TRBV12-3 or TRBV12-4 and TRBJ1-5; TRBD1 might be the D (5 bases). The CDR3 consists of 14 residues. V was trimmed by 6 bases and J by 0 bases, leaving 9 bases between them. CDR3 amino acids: CASSQDNSNQPQHF. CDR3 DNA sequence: TGTGCCAGCAGCCAGGACAATAGCAATCAGCCCCAGCATTTT.

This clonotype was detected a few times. Written as DNA, the CDR3 is TGTGCCAGCAGCGAGACAGCATCTGGGGCCAACGTCCTGACTTTC. Translated: CASSETASGANVLTF. This chain uses TRBV9 with TRBJ2-6, with a possible D match to TRBD1 (5 bases). The germline gives CDR1 SGDLS, CDR2 YYNGEE. Trimming removed 3 bases from V and 1 base from J, with 8 bases in between. The CDR3 runs 15 residues.

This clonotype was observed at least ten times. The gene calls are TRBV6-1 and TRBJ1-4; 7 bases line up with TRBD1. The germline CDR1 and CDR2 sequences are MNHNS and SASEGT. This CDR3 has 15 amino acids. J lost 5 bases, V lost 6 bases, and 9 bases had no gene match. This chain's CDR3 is CASRHPGQRNEKLFF. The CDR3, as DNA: TGTGCCAGCAGACACCCGGGACAGCGGAATGAAAAACTGTTTTTT.

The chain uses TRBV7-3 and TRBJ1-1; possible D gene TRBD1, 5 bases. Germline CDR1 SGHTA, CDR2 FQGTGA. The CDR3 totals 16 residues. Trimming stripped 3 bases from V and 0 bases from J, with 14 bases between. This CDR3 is CASSFRPGPMNTEAFF. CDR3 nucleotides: TGTGCCAGCAGCTTCCGGCCGGGGCCTATGAACACTGAAGCTTTCTTT.

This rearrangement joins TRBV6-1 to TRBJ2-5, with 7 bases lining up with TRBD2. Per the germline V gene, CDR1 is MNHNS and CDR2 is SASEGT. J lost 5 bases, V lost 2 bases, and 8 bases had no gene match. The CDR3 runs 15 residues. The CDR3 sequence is CASSEMSREWETQYF. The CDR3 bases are TGTGCCAGCAGTGAAATGTCGCGGGAGTGGGAGACCCAGTACTTC.

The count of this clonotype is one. DNA for the CDR3: TGCAGTGCTAGAGGGGACAGGGGCTACGAGCAGTACTTC. Translating gives CSARGDRGYEQYF. The V gene is TRBV20-1, the J gene TRBJ2-7, with 10 bases matching TRBD1. The J segment lost 3 bases and the V segment lost 1 base, leaving 0 bases of the junction unmatched. Germline lookup yields CDR1 DFQATT and CDR2 SNEGSKA (reference sequence). This CDR3 comprises 13 residues.

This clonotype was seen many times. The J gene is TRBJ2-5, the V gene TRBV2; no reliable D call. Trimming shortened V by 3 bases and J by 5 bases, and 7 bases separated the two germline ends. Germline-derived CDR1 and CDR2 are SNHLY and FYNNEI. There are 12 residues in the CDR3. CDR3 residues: CASSEDYETQYF. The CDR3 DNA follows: TGTGCCAGCAGTGAGGATTACGAGACCCAGTACTTC.

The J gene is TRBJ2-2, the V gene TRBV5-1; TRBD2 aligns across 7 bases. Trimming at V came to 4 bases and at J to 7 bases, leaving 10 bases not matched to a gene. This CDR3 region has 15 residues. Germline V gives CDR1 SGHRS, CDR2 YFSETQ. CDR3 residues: CASSPPREGRGELFF. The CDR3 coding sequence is TGCGCCAGCAGCCCACCCAGGGAGGGTCGCGGGGAGCTGTTTTTT.

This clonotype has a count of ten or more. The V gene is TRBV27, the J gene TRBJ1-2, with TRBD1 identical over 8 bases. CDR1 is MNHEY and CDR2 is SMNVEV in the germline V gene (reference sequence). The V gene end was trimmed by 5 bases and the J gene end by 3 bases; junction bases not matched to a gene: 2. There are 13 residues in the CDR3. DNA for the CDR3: TGTGCCAGCAGTCAGGGGGCCGACTATGGCTACACCTTC. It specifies CASSQGADYGYTF.

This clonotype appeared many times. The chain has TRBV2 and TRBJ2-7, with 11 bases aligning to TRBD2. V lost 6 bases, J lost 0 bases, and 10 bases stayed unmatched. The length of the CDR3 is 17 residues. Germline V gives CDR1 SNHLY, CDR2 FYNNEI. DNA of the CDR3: TGTGCCAGCAGGGCCCAGAGACTAGCGGGGTTCTCCTACGAGCAGTACTTC. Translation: CASRAQRLAGFSYEQYF.

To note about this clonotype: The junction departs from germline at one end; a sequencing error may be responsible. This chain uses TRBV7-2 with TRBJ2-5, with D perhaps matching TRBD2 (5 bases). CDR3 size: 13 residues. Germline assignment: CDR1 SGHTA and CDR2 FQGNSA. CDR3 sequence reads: CVSSLGPGETQYF. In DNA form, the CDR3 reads TGTGTCAGCAGCTTAGGTCCGGGGGAGACCCAGTACTTC.

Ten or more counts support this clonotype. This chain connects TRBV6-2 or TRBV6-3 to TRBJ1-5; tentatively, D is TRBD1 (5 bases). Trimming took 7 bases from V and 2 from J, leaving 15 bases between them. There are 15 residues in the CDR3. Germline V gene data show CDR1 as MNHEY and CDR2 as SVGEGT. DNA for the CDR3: TGTGCCAGCAAAATGGGCGGAGGGGGCAATCAGCCCCAGCATTTT. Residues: CASKMGGGGNQPQHF.

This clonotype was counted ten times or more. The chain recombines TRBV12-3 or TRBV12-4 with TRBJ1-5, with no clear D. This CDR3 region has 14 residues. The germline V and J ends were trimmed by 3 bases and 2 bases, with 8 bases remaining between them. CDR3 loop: CASSFFRGNQPQHF. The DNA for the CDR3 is TGTGCCAGCAGTTTTTTCCGGGGCAATCAGCCCCAGCATTTT.

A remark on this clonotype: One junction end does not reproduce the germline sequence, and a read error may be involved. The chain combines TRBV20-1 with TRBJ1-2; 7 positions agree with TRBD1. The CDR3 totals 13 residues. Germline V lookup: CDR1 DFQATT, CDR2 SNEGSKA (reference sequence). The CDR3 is CSDRDGTVYGYTF. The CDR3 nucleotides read TGCAGTGATAGAGATGGGACAGTCTATGGCTACACCTTC.

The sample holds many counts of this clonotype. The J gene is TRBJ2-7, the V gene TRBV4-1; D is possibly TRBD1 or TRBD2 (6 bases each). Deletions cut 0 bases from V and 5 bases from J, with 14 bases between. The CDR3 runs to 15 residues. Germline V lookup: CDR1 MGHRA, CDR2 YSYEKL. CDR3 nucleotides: TGCGCCAGCAGCCAAGATCCTTGGGGGGCCAACGAGCAGTACTTC. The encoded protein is CASSQDPWGANEQYF.

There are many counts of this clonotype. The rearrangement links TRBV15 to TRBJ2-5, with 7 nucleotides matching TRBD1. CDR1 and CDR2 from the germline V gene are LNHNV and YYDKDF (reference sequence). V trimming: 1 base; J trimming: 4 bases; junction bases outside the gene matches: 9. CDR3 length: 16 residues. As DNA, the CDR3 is TGTGCCACCAGCAGAGCCATAACAGGGGTGGGAGAGACCCAGTACTTC. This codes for CATSRAITGVGETQYF.

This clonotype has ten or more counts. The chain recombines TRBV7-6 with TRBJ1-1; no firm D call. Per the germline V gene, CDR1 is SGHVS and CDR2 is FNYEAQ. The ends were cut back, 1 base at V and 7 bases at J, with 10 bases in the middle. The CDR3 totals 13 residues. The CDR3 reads CASSLGAAYEAFF. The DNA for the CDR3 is TGTGCCAGCAGCTTAGGCGCGGCATATGAAGCTTTCTTT.

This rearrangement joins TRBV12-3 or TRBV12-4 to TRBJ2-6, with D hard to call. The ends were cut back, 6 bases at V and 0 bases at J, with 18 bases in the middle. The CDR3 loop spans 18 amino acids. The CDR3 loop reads CASSVDGALSSGANVLTF. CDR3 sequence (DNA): TGTGCCAGCAGCGTAGACGGAGCCTTAAGCTCTGGGGCCAACGTCCTGACTTTC.

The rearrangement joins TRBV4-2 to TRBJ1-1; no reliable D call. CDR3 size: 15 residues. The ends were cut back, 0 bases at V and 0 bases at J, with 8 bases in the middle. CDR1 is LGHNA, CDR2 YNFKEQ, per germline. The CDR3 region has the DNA TGTGCCAGCAGCCAAGATTTGAGTTTGAACACTGAAGCTTTCTTT. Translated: CASSQDLSLNTEAFF.

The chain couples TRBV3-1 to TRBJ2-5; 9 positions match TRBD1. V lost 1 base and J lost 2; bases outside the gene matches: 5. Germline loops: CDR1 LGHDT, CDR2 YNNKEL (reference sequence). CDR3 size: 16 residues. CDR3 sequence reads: CASSQAQGAGQETQYF. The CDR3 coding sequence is TGTGCCAGCAGCCAAGCACAGGGGGCAGGGCAAGAGACCCAGTACTTC.

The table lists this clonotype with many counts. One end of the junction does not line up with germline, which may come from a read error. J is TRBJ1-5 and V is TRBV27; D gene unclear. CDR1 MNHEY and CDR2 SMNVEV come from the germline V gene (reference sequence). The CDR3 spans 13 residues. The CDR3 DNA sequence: TGTGCCGGCAGTTTCCAGGTTGGTCAGCCCCAGCATTTT. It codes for CAGSFQVGQPQHF.

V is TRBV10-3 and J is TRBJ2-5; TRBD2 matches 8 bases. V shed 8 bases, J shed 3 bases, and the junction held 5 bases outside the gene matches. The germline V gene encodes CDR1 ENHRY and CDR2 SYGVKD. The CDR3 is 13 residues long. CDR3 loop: CAISFGGEETQYF. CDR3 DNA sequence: TGTGCCATCTCTTTCGGGGGGGAAGAGACCCAGTACTTC.

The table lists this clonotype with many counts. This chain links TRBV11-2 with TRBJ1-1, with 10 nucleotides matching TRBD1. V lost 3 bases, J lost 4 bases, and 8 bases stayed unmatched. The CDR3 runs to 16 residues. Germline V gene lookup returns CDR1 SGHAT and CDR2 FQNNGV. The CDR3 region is CASSFDRGRRVTEAFF. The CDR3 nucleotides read TGTGCCAGCAGCTTCGACAGGGGGCGTCGGGTCACTGAAGCTTTCTTT.

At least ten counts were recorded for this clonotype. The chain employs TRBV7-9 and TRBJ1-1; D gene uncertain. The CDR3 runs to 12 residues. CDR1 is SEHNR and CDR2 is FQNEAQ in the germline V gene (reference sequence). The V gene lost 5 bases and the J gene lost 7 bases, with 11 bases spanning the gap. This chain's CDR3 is CASSPRVLEAFF. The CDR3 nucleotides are TGTGCCAGCAGCCCGAGGGTCCTTGAAGCTTTCTTT.

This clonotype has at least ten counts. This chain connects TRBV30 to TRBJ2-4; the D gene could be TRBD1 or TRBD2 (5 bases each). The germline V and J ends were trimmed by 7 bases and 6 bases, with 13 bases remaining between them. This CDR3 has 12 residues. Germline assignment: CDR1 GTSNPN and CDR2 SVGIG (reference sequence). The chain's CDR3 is CASSGGANIQYF. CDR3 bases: TGTGCCTCCAGCGGTGGGGCAAACATTCAGTACTTC.

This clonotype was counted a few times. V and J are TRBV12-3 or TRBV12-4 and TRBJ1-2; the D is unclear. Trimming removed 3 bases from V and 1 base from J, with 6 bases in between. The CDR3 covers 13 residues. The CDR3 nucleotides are TGTGCCAGCAGTTTTGATGTTAACTATGGCTACACCTTC. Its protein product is CASSFDVNYGYTF.

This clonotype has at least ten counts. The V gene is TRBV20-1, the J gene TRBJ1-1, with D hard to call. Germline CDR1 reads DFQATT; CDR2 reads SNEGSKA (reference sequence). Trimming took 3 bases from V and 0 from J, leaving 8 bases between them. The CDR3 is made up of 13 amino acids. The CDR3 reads CSASADMNTEAFF. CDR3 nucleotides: TGCAGTGCTAGCGCAGATATGAACACTGAAGCTTTCTTT.

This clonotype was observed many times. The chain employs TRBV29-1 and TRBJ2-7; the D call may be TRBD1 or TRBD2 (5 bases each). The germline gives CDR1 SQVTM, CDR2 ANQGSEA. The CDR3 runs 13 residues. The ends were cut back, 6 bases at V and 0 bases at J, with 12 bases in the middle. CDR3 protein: CSVGGGYSYEQYF. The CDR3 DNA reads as TGCAGCGTCGGTGGGGGTTACTCCTACGAGCAGTACTTC.

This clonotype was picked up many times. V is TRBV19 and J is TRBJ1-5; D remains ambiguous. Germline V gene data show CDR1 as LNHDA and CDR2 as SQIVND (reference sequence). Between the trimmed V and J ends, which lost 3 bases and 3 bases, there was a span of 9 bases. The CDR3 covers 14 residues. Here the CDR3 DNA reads TGTGCCAGTAGTATCGTCTCCGACAATCAGCCCCAGCATTTT. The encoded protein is CASSIVSDNQPQHF.

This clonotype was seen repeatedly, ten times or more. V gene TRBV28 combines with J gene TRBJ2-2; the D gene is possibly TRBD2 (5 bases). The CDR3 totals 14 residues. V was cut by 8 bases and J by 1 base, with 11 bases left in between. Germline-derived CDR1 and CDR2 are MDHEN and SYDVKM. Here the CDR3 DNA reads TGTGCCAGCGGCGGACTGAGGAACACCGGGGAGCTGTTTTTT. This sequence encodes CASGGLRNTGELFF.

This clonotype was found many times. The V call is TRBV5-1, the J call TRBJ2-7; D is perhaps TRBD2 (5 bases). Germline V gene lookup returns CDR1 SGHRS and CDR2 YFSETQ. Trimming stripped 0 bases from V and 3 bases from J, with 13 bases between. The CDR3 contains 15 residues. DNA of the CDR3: TGCGCCAGCAGCTTGGAAGGGAGCAAGTACTACGAGCAGTACTTC. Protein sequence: CASSLEGSKYYEQYF.